This is a list of T cell receptor beta chains from one sample in a study of OX40 agonist ivuxolimab in advanced cancers. Only in-frame clones appear in the TCRdb table, and some are missing; sequencing was by immunoSEQ multiplex PCR. The sample consists of about 20,000 clones, approximately 70% of them appearing once. The sequenced sample was CD4+ or CD8+ T cells sorted from blood, obtained in a trial of the OX40 agonist ivuxolimab. The source is an adult with an advanced solid tumor such as melanoma, head and neck, liver or kidney cancer. The CDR3 runs from the conserved cysteine through the conserved F or W. Each record gives: CDR3 DNA, CDR3 protein, D gene, V gene, CDR3 length, clone size, J gene. The D gene is left open where the match is weak. Rows may omit the clone size; those that give it use once, few, many or a size class.

DNA: TGTGCCAGCAGTTTAATCTATAATTCACCCCTCCACTTT; CDR3: CASSLIYNSPLHF; D: -; V: TRBV13; length: 13; size: -; J: TRBJ1-6
DNA: TGTGCCAGCAGTTTAGGACGGGTCGATGAGCAGTTCTTC; CDR3: CASSLGRVDEQFF; D: -; V: TRBV27; length: 13; size: -; J: TRBJ2-1
DNA: TGTGCCAGCAGCTTAACTGTCTCCAGCTCCTACAATGAGCAGTTCTTC; CDR3: CASSLTVSSSYNEQFF; D: -; V: TRBV7-6; length: 16; size: -; J: TRBJ2-1
DNA: TGTGCCAGCAGCTTGAGGTACGAGCAGTACTTC; CDR3: CASSLRYEQYF; D: -; V: TRBV5-4; length: 11; size: once; J: TRBJ2-7
DNA: TGTGCCAGCAGTGCACAGGGTACCGAGCAGTACTTC; CDR3: CASSAQGTEQYF; D: -; V: TRBV6-1; length: 12; size: -; J: TRBJ2-7
DNA: TGTGCCAGCAGTTTCGGTCCTGAAGCTTTCTTT; CDR3: CASSFGPEAFF; D: -; V: TRBV28; length: 11; size: -; J: TRBJ1-1
DNA: TGTGCCAGCAGTATCACCCGGGGGTACAATGAGCAGTTCTTC; CDR3: CASSITRGYNEQFF; D: -; V: TRBV6-5; length: 14; size: -; J: TRBJ2-1
DNA: TGTGCCAGCAGTGACTCAAAAATCGGGGACCAAGCGGGGGTGGTGTACGAGCAGTACTTC; CDR3: CASSDSKIGDQAGVVYEQYF; D: TRBD2; V: TRBV6-4; length: 20; size: -; J: TRBJ2-7
DNA: TGTGCCAGCAGACCCTACATCGAAGCTTTCTTT; CDR3: CASRPYIEAFF; D: -; V: TRBV7-9; length: 11; size: -; J: TRBJ1-1
DNA: TGCGCCAGCAGTGACCCGGGACTAGCGATAGGAGAGCAGTTCTTC; CDR3: CASSDPGLAIGEQFF; D: TRBD2; V: TRBV10-1; length: 15; size: -; J: TRBJ2-1
DNA: TGTGCCACCAGCAAAAGACGGGATGGGTACAATGAGCAGTTCTTC; CDR3: CATSKRRDGYNEQFF; D: -; V: TRBV15; length: 15; size: once; J: TRBJ2-1
DNA: TGCGCCAGCAGCCAAGGGTGGAATAGCGGGGGGTTTGGAGAGACCCAGTACTTC; CDR3: CASSQGWNSGGFGETQYF; D: TRBD2; V: TRBV4-1; length: 18; size: once; J: TRBJ2-5
DNA: TGTGCCAGTAGCATCGGACAGGGAAGGACAGATACGCAGTATTTT; CDR3: CASSIGQGRTDTQYF; D: TRBD1; V: TRBV19; length: 15; size: once; J: TRBJ2-3
DNA: TGTGCCAGCAGTGACTCTCCCGGCCAGGATGCCAATGGCTACACCTTC; CDR3: CASSDSPGQDANGYTF; D: -; V: TRBV6-4; length: 16; size: -; J: TRBJ1-2
DNA: TGTGCCAGCAGCGTAGAAACTAGCGGGGCCTACGAGCAGTACTTC; CDR3: CASSVETSGAYEQYF; D: TRBD2; V: TRBV9; length: 15; size: -; J: TRBJ2-7
DNA: TGTGCCAGCAGCTTGGCCAGGGGTCGGGAGACCCAGTACTTC; CDR3: CASSLARGRETQYF; D: -; V: TRBV5-6; length: 14; size: -; J: TRBJ2-5
DNA: TGTGCCAGCAGCCAAGAATGGCTAGCGGGGGAGACCCAGTACTTC; CDR3: CASSQEWLAGETQYF; D: TRBD2; V: TRBV4-2; length: 15; size: -; J: TRBJ2-5
DNA: TGCGCCAGCAGCCAAGATGAGGCAGGGGTGGTTTACGAGCAGTACTTC; CDR3: CASSQDEAGVVYEQYF; D: -; V: TRBV4-1; length: 16; size: few; J: TRBJ2-7
DNA: TGTGCCAGCAGCTTAGATCCCGCAGCAATGAACACTGAAGCTTTCTTT; CDR3: CASSLDPAAMNTEAFF; D: -; V: TRBV11-2; length: 16; size: -; J: TRBJ1-1
DNA: TGTGCCAGCAGCCCCAGCCCGGTTTCGCAAGAGACCCAGTACTTC; CDR3: CASSPSPVSQETQYF; D: -; V: TRBV11-1; length: 15; size: once; J: TRBJ2-5